This TCR beta chain was captured by sequencing in a study of T-cell memory formation after mild COVID-19 (dated by TCRdb to 2020 to 2023). Concerning the study at large: Most TCR sequence clusters were specific to one of the two donors. In a couple of donors, T-cell clones that expanded and contracted after mild COVID-19 were followed by sequencing TCRalpha and TCRbeta repertoires longitudinally. The cohort comprised two young, previously healthy adult volunteers, one female and one male.

This clonotype was detected only a few times. The target of this receptor is not known. Base-call qualities are not available, and no considerably larger clone is one nucleotide away. The CDR3 runs 14 amino acids, cysteine and phenylalanine included. Of all the DNA, just the CDR3 is kept, 42 bases in frame from base 1. As encoded in the germline V gene, CDR1 is SQVTM while CDR2 is ANQGSEA. The germline ends are 23 bases apart after V is trimmed by 6 bases and J by 9 bases. Ficoll-Paque density gradient centrifugation was the method used to isolate PBMCs. Reads for this sample came from an Illumina NovaSeq 6000. Using 5'RACE with constant-segment primers, TCRalpha and TCRbeta cDNA libraries were constructed, with sample barcodes and unique molecular identifiers added in the process. RNA was extracted from every sample with Trizol reagent. Library amplification was performed in two PCR steps, and a second sample barcode and Illumina TruSeq adapters were introduced in the second step. Sequencing of libraries was performed on an Illumina NovaSeq with 2 x 150 bp paired-end reads. On the study's bioinformatics: The reads were demultiplexed and collapsed into UMI-guided consensus sequences using migec v1.2.7. Using mixcr v2.1.11, UMI consensuses were aligned to TRA and TRB V and J templates and then assembled into clonotypes. Clonotypes were classified as expanded or contracted when called significant by both edgeR and NoisET, with noise models trained on biological replicates. For edgeR calls, a false discovery rate-adjusted p below 0.01 and a log2 fold-change threshold of 1 were applied. As an exploratory analysis of dynamics, max-normalized trajectories of the 1000 most abundant clonotypes were examined with PCA combined with hierarchical clustering. Separately sequenced CD4+ and CD8+ repertoires were used to assign the CD4 or CD8 phenotype of responding clones. The public sequencing data were trimmed at Q25 with fastp and processed into clonotypes with MiXCR by TCRdb, which kept only in-frame beta chains. Merged by CDR3 protein, the rows form single entries marked with the most common genes and DNA. TCRdb's processing, not the authors', yielded these V and J calls. The sample profile shows just under 350,000 distinct CDR3 sequences; 10% to 15% of them were found once. The top ten constitute 20% to 25% of the sample.

Broader findings and caveats from the paper: Some responding clones were detected in pre-infection memory, which suggested that pre-existing cross-reactive memory T cells had joined the SARS-CoV-2 response. SARS-CoV-2 specificity was not confirmed for the second-wave clones peaking on day 37. Clones that contracted from day 15 to 85 showed balanced CD4/CD8 phenotypes, whereas a second wave of clones that expanded from day 15 to 37 leaned towards CD4+. Contracting CD4+ clones were located mainly in the CM and EM memory subsets, whereas CD8+ clones were found to be enriched in EMRA. The study covered only a couple of mild cases, and larger cohorts including severe cases with pre-infection samples were considered necessary.

This receptor was taken from a man aged 18 to 29 who had mild COVID-19 (a few samples of this study predate the infection). The sample titles of this study are shuffled in the database, so cell type and time point are left out; the donor was told from shared clones. The specimen sequenced was PBMCs or a T cell subset sorted from them (not recorded which). The chain was built from TRBV29-1 and TRBJ2-5; the D segment is perhaps TRBD1 or TRBD2, each sharing 5 matched bases. The nucleotide sequence reads TGCAGCGTCGTCAGGCCAGGGCACGGGATGGCCCAGTACTTC. Translated, this gives CSVVRPGHGMAQYF. With the portions outside the CDR3 filled from the reference TRBV29-1 and TRBJ2-5 genes, the complete variable region becomes SAVISQKPSRDICQRGTSLTIQCQVDSQVTMMFWYRQQPGQSLTLIATANQGSEATYESGFVIDKFPISRPNLTFSTLTVSNMSPEDSSIYLCSVVRPGHGMAQYFGPGTRLLVL.